This passage covers 15 T cell receptor beta chains from one sample sequenced in a study of regulatory T cells in long-lasting Graves disease. Time point indicated: persistent/refractory GD, antithyroid drugs over 5 years with positive TRAb. The authors made the TCR library using RNA they extracted from PBMCs. The authors built TCR beta libraries using iRepertoire HTBI primers and Arm-PCR of CDR3 regions. One entry per CDR3 protein, called by TCRdb with MiXCR from the multiplex PCR reads. This sample yields 300,000 to 400,000 distinct CDR3 sequences, of which less than 20% are seen a single time; less than 35% belongs to the top ten. Sequenced here: peripheral blood mononuclear cells (PBMCs), sampled when the disease was refractory, from a patient treated with antithyroid drugs. The origin of the receptors is a female donor with Graves disease.

In this sample, this clonotype turned up many times. V and J are TRBV6-1 and TRBJ1-5; the match to TRBD1 covers 8 bases. This CDR3 contains 15 residues. J gave up 5 bases and V 1 base, and 4 bases lay outside the gene matches. The germline CDR1 and CDR2 sequences are MNHNS and SASEGT. The CDR3 DNA follows: TGTGCCAGCAGTGAAGGTGGACAGGGACATCAGCCCCAGCATTTT. Protein: CASSEGGQGHQPQHF.

The chain joins TRBV7-6 to TRBJ1-1, with TRBD1 as a possible D gene (5 bases). The V end lost 5 bases, the J end lost 4 bases, and 11 bases lay between the germline ends. CDR3 size: 13 residues. Germline CDR1 reads SGHVS; CDR2 reads FNYEAQ. DNA of the CDR3: TGTGCCAGCAGCCTAGGGGATGGCACTGAAGCTTTCTTT. This translates into CASSLGDGTEAFF.

The chain uses TRBV19 and TRBJ1-5, with 7 nucleotides matching TRBD1. The V segment lost 6 bases and the J segment 0 bases; nucleotides outside the gene matches: 5. CDR3 length: 15 amino acids. Germline V lookup: CDR1 LNHDA, CDR2 SQIVND (reference sequence). CDR3 bases: TGTGCCAGTAGGCAGGGACAGCTTAGCAATCAGCCCCAGCATTTT. Translation: CASRQGQLSNQPQHF. Variable domain in full (rest from reference TRBV19 and TRBJ1-5): DGGITQSPKYLFRKEGQNVTLSCEQNLNHDAMYWYRQDPGQGLRLIYYSQIVNDFQKGDIAEGYSVSREKKESFPLTVTSAQKNPTAFYLCASRQGQLSNQPQHFGDGTRLSIL.

The chain links TRBV5-1 to TRBJ2-3, with D unclear. This CDR3 has 14 residues. V lost 3 bases to trimming and J lost 2 bases, with 10 bases between them. In germline, CDR1 is SGHRS, CDR2 YFSETQ. This chain's CDR3 is CASSSSQYTDTQYF. In DNA, the CDR3 is TGCGCCAGCAGCTCGAGCCAATACACAGATACGCAGTATTTT.

On this clonotype: This clone may be a read error of a much larger clone one base away. This rearrangement joins TRBV2 to TRBJ2-7; 10 bases are shared with TRBD2. Germline lookup yields CDR1 SNHLY and CDR2 FYNNEI. There are 15 residues in the CDR3. CDR3 DNA sequence: TGTGCCAGCAGTGGAGAGCGGGGGGGCCCCTACGAGCTGTACTTC. It encodes CASSGERGGPYELYF.

V and J are TRBV9 and TRBJ1-5; 7 positions agree with TRBD1. J gave up 6 bases and V 0 bases, and 12 bases lay outside the gene matches. The CDR3 has 17 residues. CDR1 is SGDLS, CDR2 YYNGEE, per germline. Written as DNA, the CDR3 is TGTGCCAGCAGCGTAGAGAGAGGACAGGTCCGGGGTCAGCCCCAGCATTTT. Translating gives CASSVERGQVRGQPQHF.

This clonotype showed up just once. The chain carries TRBV4-3 and TRBJ1-1, with a tentative D call TRBD1 (6 bases). CDR3 length equals 15 residues. Germline V gives CDR1 LGHNA, CDR2 YSLEER. Trimming shortened V by 1 base and J by 5 bases, and 14 bases separated the two germline ends. CDR3 residues: CASSQGGDMGTEAFF. In nucleotides, the CDR3 is TGCGCCAGCAGCCAAGGTGGGGACATGGGGACTGAAGCTTTCTTT.

This clonotype was counted only a few times. The genes are TRBV29-1 and TRBJ2-1; D might be TRBD2 (6 bases). The V and J ends lost 5 bases and 4 bases respectively, with 15 bases between them. The CDR3 sequence is 14 residues long. The germline gives CDR1 SQVTM, CDR2 ANQGSEA. The CDR3 DNA reads TGCAGCGTTCGCTGGGGGGACGTATACAATGAGCAGTTCTTC. Translation gives CSVRWGDVYNEQFF.

CDR3 amino acids: CASNDQPQHF. The DNA for the CDR3 is TGTGCCAGCAATGATCAGCCCCAGCATTTT. This chain joins TRBV27 and TRBJ1-5; unclear D gene. The V gene's germline CDR1 is MNHEY and CDR2 SMNVEV (reference sequence). The ends were cut back, 7 bases at V and 5 bases at J, with 3 bases in the middle. This CDR3 comprises 10 residues.

J is TRBJ1-5 and V is TRBV19; D is undetermined. Germline V lookup: CDR1 LNHDA, CDR2 SQIVND (reference sequence). V shed 6 bases and J shed 2 bases, with 8 bases lying between them. The CDR3 covers 13 residues. The CDR3 region has the DNA TGTGCCAGTAGCGAATATCGCAATCAGCCCCAGCATTTT. It translates to CASSEYRNQPQHF.

There are many counts of this clonotype. The chain carries TRBV6-1 and TRBJ1-1; possibly TRBD1 for D (5 bases). The CDR3 has 15 residues. V was shortened by 5 bases and J by 7 bases, with 20 bases between the two germline ends. Per the germline V gene, CDR1 is MNHNS and CDR2 is SASEGT. Here the CDR3 reads CASSRVGLGRFEAFF. In DNA form, the CDR3 reads TGTGCCAGCAGTCGCGTCGGCCTGGGGCGATTTGAAGCTTTCTTT.

Ten or more counts support this clonotype. This chain connects TRBV28 to TRBJ2-5, with D perhaps TRBD1 or TRBD2 (5 bases each). The CDR3 has 15 amino acids. Germline V lookup: CDR1 MDHEN, CDR2 SYDVKM. Deletions cut 3 bases from V and 0 bases from J, with 11 bases between. CDR3 nucleotide sequence: TGTGCCAGCAGTTTCTGGGGGAGAGACCAAGAGACCCAGTACTTC. As protein: CASSFWGRDQETQYF.

The chain is built from TRBV7-3 and TRBJ1-1; possible D gene TRBD1, 5 bases. The length of the CDR3 is 14 residues. Germline CDR1 and CDR2: SGHTA and FQGTGA. The V and J ends lost 3 bases and 3 bases respectively, with 11 bases between them. Here the CDR3 reads CASSFGGDDTEAFF. The CDR3, as DNA: TGTGCCAGCAGCTTTGGGGGGGACGACACTGAAGCTTTCTTT.

This clonotype was picked up many times. This chain joins TRBV11-1 and TRBJ2-7, with D maybe TRBD1 (6 bases). The CDR3 sequence is 14 residues long. Germline V gives CDR1 SGHAT, CDR2 FQDESV (reference sequence). V lost 3 bases and J lost 6, with 15 bases in between. CDR3 loop: CASSFDSGVAEQYF. In DNA, the CDR3 is TGTGCCAGCAGCTTCGATTCAGGGGTTGCCGAGCAGTACTTC.

This clonotype was seen only a few times. V and J are TRBV20-1 and TRBJ1-6, with D possibly TRBD1 on 5 matching bases. V gave up 0 bases and J gave up 0 bases, with 15 bases separating them. This CDR3 has 18 residues. The germline CDR1 and CDR2 sequences are DFQATT and SNEGSKA (reference sequence). This chain's CDR3 is CSAREGREGSSYNSPLHF. The CDR3 bases are TGCAGTGCTAGAGAGGGCAGGGAGGGTAGCTCCTATAATTCACCCCTCCACTTT.